This T cell receptor (beta chain) appears in the sequencing data of a study of blood T cells in healthy people across ages. Trimming removed 8 bases from V and 2 bases from J, with 20 bases in between. The CDR3 loop spans 16 amino acids. Germline CDR1 MNHEY, CDR2 SMNVEV (reference sequence). It was with a sample-barcoded 5' primer and a J-beta primer mix that a second PCR of about 6 to 12 cycles was run. Using its own MiXCR run on the 5' RACE reads, TCRdb lists one record per CDR3 protein. This sample carries about 1.1 million distinct CDR3 sequences, around two fifths of them seen once, and the ten largest clones take less than 15%.

Source material: blood. This TCR derives from a man aged 18 to 30 in good health. The chain carries TRBV27 and TRBJ2-3; tentatively, D is TRBD2 (6 bases). For the CDR3, the DNA is TGTGCCAGCTCACCTCGGGAGCCCCTTTACACAGATACGCAGTATTTT. Translation gives CASSPREPLYTDTQYF.